This T cell receptor beta chain comes out of a study of CD8 T cells in ankylosing spondylitis. General study points: A TCR beta motif made of 7 to 9 highly homologous variants seemed typical of ankylosing spondylitis blood. Prior literature has documented some motif variants in synovial fluid and blood from reactive arthritis.

Many counts were recorded for this clonotype. Its antigen is unidentified. A quantitative 5'-RACE method, one with molecular barcodes, was used to make TCR beta libraries. TCRdb redid the calling of the 5' RACE reads with MiXCR, one entry per CDR3 protein. This table has some 240,000 distinct CDR3 sequences, 6% to 8.5% appearing once. The clonotype originates from a male donor with ankylosing spondylitis. Sample: blood, either unsorted or a sorted T cell fraction (not recorded which).

CDR3 amino acids: CSARTGDNYGYTF. The CDR3 nucleotides read TGCAGCGCACGGACAGGGGATAACTATGGCTACACCTTC. The chain is built from TRBV29-1 and TRBJ1-2, with 9 bases lining up with TRBD1. The germline V gene encodes CDR1 SQVTM and CDR2 ANQGSEA. CDR3 length equals 13 residues. The V and J ends lost 7 bases and 1 base, in that order; junction bases with no gene match: 4.